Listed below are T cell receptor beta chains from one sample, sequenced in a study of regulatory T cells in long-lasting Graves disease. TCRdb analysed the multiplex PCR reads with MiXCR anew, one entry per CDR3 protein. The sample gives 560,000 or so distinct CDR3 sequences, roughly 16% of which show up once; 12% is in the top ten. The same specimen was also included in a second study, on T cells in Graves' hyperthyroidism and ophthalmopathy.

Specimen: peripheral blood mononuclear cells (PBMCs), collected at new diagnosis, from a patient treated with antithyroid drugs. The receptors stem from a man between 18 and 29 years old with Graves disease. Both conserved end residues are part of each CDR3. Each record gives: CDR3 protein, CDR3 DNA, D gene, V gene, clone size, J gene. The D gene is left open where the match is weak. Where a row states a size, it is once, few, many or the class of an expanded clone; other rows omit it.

CASSSQRTAPYERYF TGCGCCAGCAGTTCACAACGGACAGCTCCCTACGAGCGGTACTTC - TRBV5-1 - TRBJ2-7
CASSYVGRDEQFF TGTGCCAGCAGTTACGTCGGCAGGGATGAGCAGTTCTTC - TRBV6-5 many TRBJ2-1
CASSEARDSEAFF TGTGCCAGCAGTGAAGCACGGGACTCTGAAGCTTTCTTT - TRBV6-2/TRBV6-3 many TRBJ1-1
CASSLRGPEAFF TGTGCCAGCAGCTTGCGGGGGCCTGAAGCTTTCTTT - TRBV5-6 - TRBJ1-1
CASSQDRVRRLDEQYF TGCGCCAGCAGCCAAGATCGGGTCCGGCGTCTGGACGAGCAGTACTTC - TRBV7-8 - TRBJ2-7
CASSKSRDSGYEQYF TGTGCCAGCAGTAAATCCCGGGACAGTGGTTACGAGCAGTACTTC TRBD1 TRBV6-1 few TRBJ2-7
CSVLRGWSSYNEQFF TGCAGCGTCCTCCGTGGGTGGAGCTCCTACAATGAGCAGTTCTTC - TRBV29-1 many TRBJ2-1
CASSVEGLAGAYEQYF TGTGCCAGCAGCGTAGAGGGTCTAGCGGGGGCCTACGAGCAGTACTTC TRBD2 TRBV9 few TRBJ2-7
CASSPLWDANEYF TGTGCCAGCAGCCCCCTCTGGGACGCGAATGAGTACTTC - TRBV28 many TRBJ2-5
CASSTPAGENTDTQYF TGTGCCAGCAGTACCCCAGCGGGAGAGAACACAGATACGCAGTATTTT TRBD2 TRBV12-3/TRBV12-4 many TRBJ2-3
CASKTAGRHEQYF TGTGCCAGCAAGACGGCAGGGAGACACGAGCAGTACTTC - TRBV6-2/TRBV6-3 many TRBJ2-7
CASSQDEGINNEQYF TGTGCCAGCAGCCAAGACGAGGGAATCAACAACGAGCAGTACTTC - TRBV14 few TRBJ2-7
CSANFRSSYNEQFF TGCAGTGCTAATTTCAGGAGCTCCTACAATGAGCAGTTCTTC - TRBV20-1 many TRBJ2-1
CASSFGRGSSYEQYF TGTGCCAGCAGTTTCGGCAGGGGGAGCTCCTACGAGCAGTACTTC TRBD1 TRBV27 many TRBJ2-7
CSAPGNLAGGQETQYF TGCAGTGCCCCGGGAAACCTAGCGGGAGGGCAGGAGACCCAGTACTTC TRBD2 TRBV20-1 many TRBJ2-5
CTSSLQGAGGSNQPQHF TGTACCAGCTCACTACAGGGGGCAGGGGGAAGCAATCAGCCCCAGCATTTT TRBD1 TRBV18 - TRBJ1-5
CSAREQGGAGVGTDTQYF TGCAGTGCTAGAGAACAGGGGGGAGCGGGAGTTGGCACAGATACGCAGTATTTT - TRBV20-1 few TRBJ2-3
CASSLEASGRSGDTQYF TGTGCCAGCAGCTTAGAGGCTAGCGGGAGGTCTGGAGATACGCAGTATTTT TRBD2 TRBV7-6 - TRBJ2-3
CAIGGIAGNQETQYF TGTGCCATAGGGGGGATAGCGGGCAACCAAGAGACCCAGTACTTC - TRBV2 many TRBJ2-5
CASSSPMDQRDLPYNEQFF TGTGCCAGCAGTTCCCCAATGGACCAGCGGGATCTCCCCTACAATGAGCAGTTCTTC TRBD2 TRBV12-3/TRBV12-4 many TRBJ2-1
CASSGGLGEQYF TGCGCCAGCAGTGGGGGGCTGGGCGAGCAGTACTTC - TRBV4-1 - TRBJ2-7
CSARRDQDFGGYTF TGCAGTGCTCGAAGGGACCAGGATTTTGGTGGCTACACCTTC - TRBV20-1 few TRBJ1-2
CAIQPGTGVQPQHF TGTGCCATCCAACCCGGGACAGGGGTCCAGCCCCAGCATTTT TRBD1 TRBV28 - TRBJ1-5
CASSRSSGSNNEQFF TGTGCCAGTAGCAGGTCTAGCGGGAGTAATAATGAGCAGTTCTTC TRBD2 TRBV19 - TRBJ2-1
CASTSRVGNQPQHF TGTGCCAGCACCTCAAGGGTAGGCAATCAGCCCCAGCATTTT - TRBV27 many TRBJ1-5
CAWSYGSGASPNTDTQYF TGTGCCTGGAGCTATGGTTCAGGGGCCTCTCCTAACACAGATACGCAGTATTTT - TRBV30 - TRBJ2-3
CASSPRASGSTDTQYF TGCGCCAGCAGCCCACGCGCTAGCGGCAGCACAGATACGCAGTATTTT TRBD2 TRBV5-1 once TRBJ2-3
CASSRLVRNTGELFF TGTGCCAGCAGCCGATTGGTTCGGAACACCGGGGAGCTGTTTTTT - TRBV5-8 few TRBJ2-2
CASRNEGAYEQYF TGTGCCAGCAGGAACGAGGGGGCATACGAGCAGTACTTC TRBD1 TRBV6-1 - TRBJ2-7
CASSETIAGQVYSNQPQHF TGTGCCAGCAGTGAAACTATAGCGGGACAAGTTTATAGCAATCAGCCCCAGCATTTT - TRBV6-2/TRBV6-3 few TRBJ1-5
CSARDGLAGDNEQFF TGCAGTGCTAGAGATGGGCTAGCGGGAGACAATGAGCAGTTCTTC TRBD2 TRBV20-1 few TRBJ2-1
CASSSARRLDYEQYF TGCGCCAGCAGCTCCGCCAGGCGGCTAGATTACGAGCAGTACTTC - TRBV5-1 few TRBJ2-7
CSLGGGGDEQYF TGCAGTCTGGGAGGGGGGGGCGACGAGCAGTACTTC - TRBV20-1 - TRBJ2-7
CATSGSTETQYF TGTGCCACCAGTGGTAGTACAGAGACCCAGTACTTC - TRBV24-1 many TRBJ2-5
CASSQERTSGNEQFF TGCGCCAGCAGCCAAGAACGGACTAGCGGAAATGAGCAGTTCTTC TRBD2 TRBV4-1 - TRBJ2-1
CASSLGRVGYNEQFF TGTGCCAGCAGCCTCGGGAGGGTGGGATACAATGAGCAGTTCTTC TRBD2 TRBV7-2 few TRBJ2-1
CASSLVLGGTGELFF TGCGCCAGCAGCTTGGTGCTGGGCGGCACCGGGGAGCTGTTTTTT - TRBV5-1 - TRBJ2-2
CATIEPGQRRYEQYF TGTGCCACCATCGAACCGGGACAGAGACGCTACGAGCAGTACTTC TRBD1 TRBV27 few TRBJ2-7
CASSSLGQKQETQYF TGTGCCAGCAGCTCCCTGGGACAAAAACAAGAGACCCAGTACTTC - TRBV7-9 many TRBJ2-5
CANSFRGGGPQHF TGTGCCAACAGTTTTCGGGGGGGCGGGCCCCAGCATTTT - TRBV12-3/TRBV12-4 - TRBJ1-5
CSGLRREGLEETQYF TGCAGTGGGTTACGACGGGAGGGGCTTGAGGAGACCCAGTACTTC TRBD2 TRBV20-1 few TRBJ2-5